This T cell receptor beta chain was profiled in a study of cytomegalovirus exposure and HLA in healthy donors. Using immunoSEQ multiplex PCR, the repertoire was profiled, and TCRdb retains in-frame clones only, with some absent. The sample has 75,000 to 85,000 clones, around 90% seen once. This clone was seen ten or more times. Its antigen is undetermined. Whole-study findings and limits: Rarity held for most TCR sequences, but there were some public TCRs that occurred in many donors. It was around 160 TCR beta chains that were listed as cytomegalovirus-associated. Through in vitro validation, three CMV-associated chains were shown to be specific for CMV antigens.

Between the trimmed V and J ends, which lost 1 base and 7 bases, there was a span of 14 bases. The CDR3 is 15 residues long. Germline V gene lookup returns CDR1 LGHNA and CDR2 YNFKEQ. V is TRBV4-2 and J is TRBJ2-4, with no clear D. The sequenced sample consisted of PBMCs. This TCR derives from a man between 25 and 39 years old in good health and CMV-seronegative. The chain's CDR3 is CASSQVYPEVNIQYF. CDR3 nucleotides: TGTGCCAGCAGCCAAGTTTATCCAGAGGTGAACATTCAGTACTTC.